The T cell receptor (beta chain) under discussion was sequenced for a study of blood T cell repertoires in COVID-19. About the research overall: From T cells, B-cell-depleted T cells, or PBMCs came the material, which was cDNA or gDNA.

This CDR3 comprises 14 residues. CDR1 is SGHNT and CDR2 is YYREEE in the germline V gene (reference sequence). Between the trimmed V and J ends, which lost 0 bases and 2 bases, there was a span of 9 bases. In terms of age and location, participants ranged from roughly 18 to 90 years and lived in around 22 US areas. Cohort assignment relied on participant-reported clinical history. Per the original methods: For nucleated cells, counts were estimated from reference gene primer amplification. Sequencing used immunoSEQ multiplex PCR; TCRdb keeps in-frame clones, though not all of them. Clone size and the V and J calls come from that table; the DNA yielded D and trimming. The repertoire holds roughly 160,000 clones, around three quarters seen once, with roughly 19% in the top ten.

The chain uses TRBV5-4 and TRBJ2-7, with D possibly TRBD1 on 5 matching bases. Sequenced: PBMCs or T cells enriched from blood (not recorded which). This clonotype was obtained from a woman in her seventies in a cohort exposed to, infected with or recovered from COVID-19 (not recorded which). The CDR3: CASSLGQMPYEQYF. The CDR3 DNA reads as TGTGCCAGCAGCTTGGGACAGATGCCCTACGAGCAGTACTTC.